This T cell receptor beta chain was obtained from a study of OX40 agonist ivuxolimab in advanced cancers. Study results and limitations: Averaging showed that CD8+ T cells had more expanded clones than CD4+ did.

The germline gives CDR1 MNHEY, CDR2 SMNVEV (reference sequence). The CDR3 has 16 residues. V was pared by 8 bases and J by 0 bases, with 18 bases between. It was autoimmune disease history or systemic immunosuppression that excluded patients. Profiled with immunoSEQ multiplex PCR; TCRdb holds only in-frame clones, not every one. Found here are about 17,000 clones, 76% of them singletons; the top ten hold around 45%. As to this clone: The antigen is undetermined.

The input for sequencing was CD4+ or CD8+ T cells sorted from blood, taken in a trial of the OX40 agonist ivuxolimab. This chain joins TRBV27 and TRBJ2-3; maybe TRBD2 (7 bases). This receptor was taken from an adult with an advanced solid tumor such as melanoma, head and neck, liver or kidney cancer. This chain's CDR3 is CASAFAGARSTDTQYF. The CDR3 DNA reads TGTGCCAGCGCCTTTGCGGGGGCCCGAAGCACAGATACGCAGTATTTT.